This entry is about one TCR beta chain. Its antigen target is currently unknown. No much larger clone exists at a distance of one base, and base qualities are not known. The sample originates from a study of control samples from healthy donors and cancer patients (dated by TCRdb to between 2020 and 2021). For CDR1 and CDR2, the germline V gene (reference sequence) lists SGHNT and YYREEE. Clipping removes 4 bases from V and 5 bases from J, with 3 as the unmatched junction base count. Including the terminal cysteine and phenylalanine, the CDR3 comprises 15 residues. CDR3 DNA is the only sequence kept; it has 45 bases, read in frame from the first base. Library prep was done by the immunoSEQ multiplex PCR assay. TCRdb carries this immuneACCESS record with in-frame sequences only. Its versions omit some clonotypes, under half of them owing to an unresolved V gene in the studies checked, with the rest unexplained. The sample table contains 120,000 or so clones; only one count was recorded for about 95% of them. The top ten clones comprise around 3.6% of the sample.

Sequencing input: blood. The clonotype was recovered from a man under 40 in good health. The chain employs TRBV5-4 and TRBJ2-3; 14 middle bases align to TRBD2. The nucleotides are TGTGCCAGCAGCGCCGGGACTAGCGGGGGAGATACGCAGTATTTT. This codes for CASSAGTSGGDTQYF.